This entry is about one T cell receptor (beta chain). The data originate from a study of blood T cell repertoires in COVID-19. The protocol was immunoSEQ multiplex PCR, while the TCRdb copy is restricted to in-frame clones and leaves out a portion. The sample records over 130,000 clones, roughly 73% being singletons. The CDR3 length is 17 residues. Germline CDR1 SGDLS, CDR2 YYNGEE. After removal of 0 bases from V and 4 bases from J, the junction contained 11 bases not matched to a gene. The sequencing input was peripheral blood. This sequence joins TRBV9 and TRBJ1-1; TRBD1 matches 8 bases. This receptor was identified in a woman in her fifties or sixties with active or convalescent COVID-19. The CDR3 DNA is TGTGCCAGCAGCGTAGGAACAGGGGGTAGCTTAGGCACTGAAGCTTTCTTT. Encoded protein: CASSVGTGGSLGTEAFF.